This TCR beta chain emerged from a study of cytomegalovirus exposure and HLA in healthy donors. General observations from the study: Later work found most CMV-associated TCR beta chains apparently HLA-restricted.

Trimming cost V 0 bases and J 0 bases, with 13 bases left between them. Looked up from germline, CDR1 is SGHRS and CDR2 is YFSETQ. CDR3 length: 16 amino acids. With 60 Vbeta and 13 Jbeta primers, the PCR was carried out. Data came from immunoSEQ multiplex PCR; TCRdb stores just in-frame clones and leaves some out. This sample yields roughly 160,000 clones, of which 65% to 90% are seen a single time; less than 2.5% belongs to the top ten. Concerning this clone: What it binds is unknown.

The chain joins TRBV5-1 to TRBJ2-7; D possibly corresponds to TRBD1 (6 bases). Sequencing was done on a sample of PBMCs. The source of this sequence is a male donor in good health and CMV-seronegative. The chain's CDR3 is CASSLGRDTVSYEQYF. The CDR3, as DNA: TGCGCCAGCAGCTTGGGCCGGGACACTGTCTCCTACGAGCAGTACTTC.